This T cell receptor (beta chain) derives from a study of blood T cell repertoires in COVID-19 (TCRdb year 2020). Turning to the overall study: Samples from collaborators originated in the United States, Italy and Spain and spanned both the acute and convalescent phases of COVID-19. The prospective study material was composed of cDNA or gDNA derived from T cells, B-cell-depleted T cells, or PBMCs. Subjects who had been exposed to COVID-19, were actively infected with it, or had recovered from it provided the deeply sampled blood TCRbeta repertoires that made up the dataset. A freely available public database, intended as a resource for researchers studying the immune response to SARS-CoV-2, is where the repertoires were released. Samples were obtained from the ongoing ImmuneRACE study (first 160 participants) and from 1,000 to 1,500 subjects provided by 6 global collaborators. The sample metadata nearly always contained a de-identified subject ID, COVID-19 status, age in years and sex. HLA class I and class II types, where available, came from metadata supplied by the sample provider rather than from assay-based typing. What the authors observed across the whole study: The amount of clinical and demographic metadata varied by source and participant and was provided uncurated.

The germline V gene yields MNHEY for CDR1 and SVGAGI for CDR2. CDR3 length: 14 amino acids, cysteine to valine. Only the CDR3 region is kept as DNA, spanning 42 bases read in frame from base 1. V gives up 0 bases and J gives up 3 bases, and the segment between their germline ends measures 9 bases. In the prospective study, participants were about 18 to 95 years old, resided in fewer than 25 geographic areas of the United States, and were enrolled through a virtual design. To assign participants to cohorts, the prospective study relied on clinical history that participants themselves reported in a screening survey and a study questionnaire. Recovered participants in ImmuneRACE Cohort 3 were defined as having two consecutive negative NP/OP PCR tests, clearance from a healthcare professional, or resolution of symptoms. Each participant in the prospective study had whole blood, serum and a nasopharyngeal or oropharyngeal swab collected by mobile phlebotomists. Prospective study participants could optionally give additional blood draws and questionnaires over an approximately 2-month period. Before DNA extraction, blood samples from the prospective study were shipped at room temperature or frozen.

Comment on this clone: The specificity of this receptor is unknown. Per-nucleotide qualities are absent, and no much larger clonotype sits a single base away.

TCRbeta CDR3 regions were amplified from genomic DNA by means of the immunoSEQ Assay, a bias-controlled multiplex PCR. Per the source publication's procedure: The number of nucleated cells in each sample was estimated by amplification of reference gene primers within the assay. To quantify the absolute abundance of each unique TCRbeta CDR3 rearrangement, sequence reads were collapsed and filtered. Productive Simpson clonality was computed per sample as the square root of Simpson's diversity index over productive rearrangements. Here the immuneACCESS table is served through TCRdb, limited to in-frame sequences with V and J called. Missing clones are a known gap in these copies; in checked studies unresolved V genes cover under half, and the rest lacks a known reason. V, J and clone size derive from that table, while D and trimming were established from the DNA sequence. Present in this sample are 150,000 or so clones, approximately 90% of which were seen just once. Around 4.2% of the sample is held by the ten biggest clonotypes.

The source of this sequence is a man aged 50 or older who had recovered from COVID-19. Sample: PBMCs or T cells enriched from blood (not recorded which). The chain joins TRBV6-5 to TRBJ2-7, with the D gene too uncertain to name. The sequenced DNA: TGTGCCAGCAGTTACTCGCGGTCAAACTACGAGCAGTACGTC. Its protein product is CASSYSRSNYEQYV.